This T cell receptor beta chain was sequenced during a study of T-cell reconstitution after alpha-beta-depleted transplantation in children. Preparation of the TCRbeta library used unique molecular identifiers. TCRdb analysed the PCR reads with MiXCR anew, one entry per CDR3 protein. The sample shows some 280,000 distinct CDR3 sequences, approximately 9.8% of them seen only once. The junction had 7 bases not matched to a gene; V was cut back by 6 bases and J by 4 bases. The CDR3 loop spans 15 amino acids. Sequences were derived from PBMCs from the stem cell graft donor, sampled from the stem cell graft. This TCR was sampled from a human donor who donated a stem cell graft to a child with SCID. The V call is TRBV12-3 or TRBV12-4, the J call TRBJ2-5, with 11 bases fitting TRBD1. CDR3 amino acids: CASRPKGQGGETQYF. The DNA of the CDR3 is TGTGCCAGCAGGCCCAAGGGACAGGGGGGAGAGACCCAGTACTTC.